This TCR beta chain was sequenced in a study of PD-L1 blockade in urothelial cancer. Looking at the study overall: Analyzed time points were 3 weeks (second dose) and 6 weeks after therapy began.

The CDR3 is made up of 14 amino acids. The V gene's germline CDR1 is SGDLS and CDR2 YYNGEE. The germline V and J ends were trimmed by 1 base and 4 bases, with 12 bases remaining between them. Some clones are missing from TCRdb's copy, which holds only in-frame ones; the method was immunoSEQ multiplex PCR. The repertoire consists of tens of thousands of clones, with 85% occurring once and the leading ten covering approximately 15%. Specified time point: pretreatment peripheral blood. The J gene is TRBJ2-7, the V gene TRBV9, with D unresolved. The TCR sequence derives from a man in his 60s with urothelial cancer. Material: PBMCs, obtained around atezolizumab (anti-PD-L1) treatment. CDR3 bases: TGTGCCAGCAGCGTACAGGCAGACCCATACGAGCAGTACTTC. Translating it yields CASSVQADPYEQYF.